This paragraph reports one TCR beta chain. Antigen specificity is unknown. This record belongs to a study of identical twins. A single record per CDR3 protein comes from TCRdb applying MiXCR to the 5' RACE reads. The sample carries just over 450,000 distinct CDR3 sequences, approximately 15% recorded once. V lost 3 bases, J lost 4 bases, and 12 bases lay in between. The CDR3 is made up of 14 amino acids. Germline assignment: CDR1 KGHSH and CDR2 LQKENI. Findings of the study overall: An excess of low generation probability was shown by twin-shared out-of-frame alpha sequences.

This sample was shared with a second study, whose subject was yellow fever vaccine responses in identical twins. That paper states: Reported findings indicate that twins' vaccine T cell responses seemed partially convergent, partially personalized.

This TCR derives from a young woman in good health. V gene TRBV18 combines with J gene TRBJ2-5; no definite D call. Input material: CD4+ T cells sorted from blood. This chain's CDR3 is CASSPPRIRETQYF. CDR3 coding DNA: TGTGCCAGCTCACCGCCGAGGATTCGAGAGACCCAGTACTTC.